The 11 T cell receptor beta chains below come from one sample, sequenced in a study of shared T cell receptors in the human thymus. TCRdb's copy holds only in-frame clones and misses some; the assay was immunoSEQ multiplex PCR. The data hold hundreds of thousands of clones, with about 87% observed a single time. This sample also belongs to another study, concerning human thymus T cells.

Sequenced input: thymocytes. Receptors were obtained from a boy less than two years old with a congenital heart defect.

The chain joins TRBV7-4 to TRBJ1-2; D is uncertain. The germline V gene encodes CDR1 SGHVT and CDR2 SQSDAQ. Trimming removed 6 bases at V and 6 bases at J, with 11 bases between. This CDR3 has 12 amino acids. CDR3 bases: TGTGCCAGCAGTCCGAGAGCGGATGGCTACACCTTC. Residues: CASSPRADGYTF.

The genes are TRBV7-9 and TRBJ2-5, with a tentative D call TRBD2 (8 bases). Trimming pared 5 bases from V and 1 base from J, leaving 20 bases between. This CDR3 spans 17 amino acids. CDR1 and CDR2 (germline): SEHNR, FQNEAQ (reference sequence). The CDR3 DNA is TGTGCCAGCAGCCAAGGGACAGTCGGGAGGGTCCAAGAGACCCAGTACTTC. As protein: CASSQGTVGRVQETQYF.

The rearrangement joins TRBV5-4 to TRBJ1-1; D is possibly TRBD1 (6 bases). The CDR3 is made up of 15 amino acids. Trimming took 4 bases from V and 0 from J, leaving 13 bases between them. The germline CDR1 and CDR2 sequences are SGHNT and YYREEE (reference sequence). The CDR3 protein is CASSGTGTLNTEAFF. The CDR3 DNA reads as TGTGCCAGCAGCGGAACCGGGACACTGAACACTGAAGCTTTCTTT.

The chain links TRBV11-3 to TRBJ1-6, with D hard to call. Trimming cost V 2 bases and J 7 bases, with 6 bases left between them. The CDR3 is 13 residues long. Germline-derived CDR1 and CDR2 are SGHNT and YENEEA. The CDR3 DNA sequence: TGTGCCAGCAGCTTAATGCGGAATTCACCCCTCCACTTT. This translates into CASSLMRNSPLHF.

Comments on this clone: Sequence at one end of the junction differs from germline and may be a read error. Additional DNA sequences in this sample encode the identical CDR3. J is TRBJ1-6 and V is TRBV27, with TRBD1 as a possible D gene (6 bases). The germline V gene encodes CDR1 MNHEY and CDR2 SMNVEV (reference sequence). The CDR3 spans 17 residues. The CDR3 loop reads CASNLQGPSSYNSPLHF. The CDR3 DNA reads as TGTGCCAGCAACCTTCAGGGGCCGAGCTCCTATAATTCCCCCCTCCACTTT.

V usage is TRBV4-3 and J usage is TRBJ2-7, with 10 bases identical to TRBD2. V shed 3 bases and J 4 bases; nucleotides not matched to a gene: 9. Germline V gene lookup returns CDR1 LGHNA and CDR2 YSLEER. The CDR3 runs to 16 residues. In nucleotides, the CDR3 is TGCGCCAGCAGCCACCACGGAGCGGGAGGGAGGTACGAGCAGTACTTC. Protein: CASSHHGAGGRYEQYF.

The count of this clone is one. The gene calls are TRBV5-5 and TRBJ2-4; possibly TRBD1 for D (6 bases). Looked up from germline, CDR1 is SGHKS and CDR2 is YYEKEE (reference sequence). The germline V and J ends were trimmed by 4 bases and 0 bases, with 11 bases remaining between them. The CDR3 has 15 residues. In DNA, the CDR3 is TGTGCCAGCAGCCCAGGGGAGCTAGCCAAAAACATTCAGTACTTC. Protein sequence: CASSPGELAKNIQYF.

This clone has just a few counts. The genes are TRBV7-2 and TRBJ2-7; the D gene is possibly TRBD2 (5 bases). Germline V gives CDR1 SGHTA, CDR2 FQGNSA. The CDR3 loop spans 15 amino acids. V shed 1 base and J shed 2 bases, with 12 bases lying between them. CDR3 region: CASSLVRDYPYEQYF. CDR3 sequence (DNA): TGTGCCAGCAGCTTAGTCCGGGATTACCCCTACGAGCAGTACTTC.

The genes are TRBV1 and TRBJ1-5; TRBD1, as called in the table, went unchecked against the DNA. TRBV1 is tagged as a pseudogene. The CDR3 contains 18 residues. CDR3 loop: CTSSQGKLQGVGNQPQHF. The CDR3 region has the DNA TGCACCAGCAGCCAAGGAAAATTACAGGGAGTCGGCAATCAGCCCCAGCATTTT.

The rearrangement links TRBV4-2 to TRBJ1-5, with 7 bases matching TRBD1. V trimming: 1 base; J trimming: 6 bases; junction bases outside the gene matches: 6. CDR1 is LGHNA and CDR2 is YNFKEQ in the germline V gene. The CDR3 length is 15 residues. The CDR3 is CASSQVTGKRQPQHF. CDR3 in DNA: TGTGCCAGCAGCCAAGTGACAGGGAAGCGTCAGCCCCAGCATTTT.

V usage is TRBV23-1 and J usage is TRBJ1-5, with a tentative D call TRBD1 (5 bases). TRBV23-1 is marked as an open reading frame, function uncertain. The length of the CDR3 is 16 residues. The ends were cut back, 3 bases at V and 1 base at J, with 13 bases in the middle. CDR3 sequence (DNA): TGCGCCAGCAGTCACTCAGGGAGCGGGAGCAATCAGCCCCAGCATTTT. Its translation: CASSHSGSGSNQPQHF.